This paragraph covers one T cell receptor beta chain sequence. Germline CDR1 is MGHRA and CDR2 is YSYEKL. CDR3 size: 16 residues. The V and J ends lost 1 base and 7 bases, in that order; junction bases with no gene match: 9. Per the original methods: From reference gene primer amplification, estimates of nucleated cell counts were derived. The table came from immunoSEQ multiplex PCR; TCRdb's copy has only in-frame clones and leaves some out. The DNA gave D and trimming, while V, J and clone size come from that table. This table holds 90,000 to 100,000 clones, approximately 90% found once. This entry is derived from a study of blood T cell repertoires in COVID-19. Study-wide background: T cells, B-cell-depleted T cells, or PBMCs provided the cDNA or gDNA that served as material.

Input material: peripheral blood. The TCR comes from a woman aged 60-75 years with COVID-19, enrolled during active disease. This sequence joins TRBV4-1 and TRBJ2-1, with TRBD2 matching 8 bases. The CDR3: CASSQALAGTRNEQFF. The CDR3 DNA reads as TGCGCCAGCAGCCAAGCCTTAGCCGGGACTAGGAATGAGCAGTTCTTC.